These 11 T cell receptor beta chains came from one sample sequenced in a study of T cell clonotyping in hematopoietic cell transplantation (dated by TCRdb to the early 2020s). Library creation used the immunoSEQ multiplex PCR assay. TCRdb limited this immuneACCESS table to in-frame rearrangements with V and J called. A share of clones is missing; checked studies link under half to unresolved V genes, and the rest is unexplained. This sample has 65,000 to 75,000 clones in its table, and 94% of those were observed once. Roughly 1.7% of the sample goes to the ten largest clones. Sequencing was done on a sample of peripheral blood mononuclear cells. The source is a man between 45 and 60 years old in good health. Some clones in this sample may be carry-over from other donors' samples.

This sequence joins TRBV28 and TRBJ1-2, with D possibly TRBD1 on 6 matching bases. The V end lost 5 bases, the J end lost 4 bases, and 14 bases lay between the germline ends. CDR3 length: 14 amino acids. CDR1 is MDHEN and CDR2 is SYDVKM in the germline V gene. The CDR3 nucleotides read TGTGCCAGCAGTGACCCGGGACATACCTATGGCTACACCTTC. Amino acid sequence: CASSDPGHTYGYTF.

The genes are TRBV7-9 and TRBJ1-4, with D possibly matching TRBD1 (5 bases). This CDR3 spans 13 amino acids. V lost 6 bases and J lost 10, with 15 bases in between. Germline CDR1 is SEHNR and CDR2 is FQNEAQ (reference sequence). The CDR3 DNA follows: TGTGCCAGCAGTCCCGACCGGGGGGGAAAACTGTTTTTT. Translated, it gives CASSPDRGGKLFF.

CDR3 residues: CASSPKGDSQHF. The CDR3 DNA is TGTGCCAGCAGCCCGAAGGGGGACAGTCAGCATTTT. The chain carries TRBV5-5 and TRBJ1-5, with TRBD1 matching over 7 bases. The germline V gene has CDR1 SGHKS and CDR2 YYEKEE (reference sequence). The CDR3 is 12 amino acids. J was trimmed by 13 bases and V by 4 bases; bases with no gene match: 8.

The chain has TRBV28 and TRBJ2-7, with D tentatively TRBD1 (6 bases). Trimming took off 6 bases at V and 7 bases at J, with 16 bases between the two ends. Germline CDR1 is MDHEN and CDR2 is SYDVKM. The CDR3 is made up of 13 amino acids. The CDR3 DNA sequence: TGTGCCAGCAGGAAGAGACAGGTGGGAGAGCAGTACTTC. This encodes CASRKRQVGEQYF.

V is TRBV9 and J is TRBJ2-5, with 11 bases matching TRBD2. Germline CDR1 reads SGDLS; CDR2 reads YYNGEE. This CDR3 has 15 amino acids. With 0 bases clipped from V and 11 bases from J, the junction kept 9 bases outside the gene matches. CDR3 amino acids: CASSVDPSGGSHQYF. The CDR3, as DNA: TGTGCCAGCAGCGTAGATCCTAGCGGGGGGAGCCATCAGTACTTC.

The chain has TRBV2 and TRBJ1-5, with no clear D. The CDR3 sequence is 13 residues long. Germline lookup yields CDR1 SNHLY and CDR2 FYNNEI. Trimming removed 3 bases at V and 0 bases at J, with 3 bases between. The CDR3 region is CASSDDSNQPQHF. The CDR3 DNA is TGTGCCAGCAGTGACGATAGCAATCAGCCCCAGCATTTT.

The chain recombines TRBV7-3 with TRBJ2-1; possible D gene TRBD2, 5 bases. Germline-derived CDR1 and CDR2 are SGHTA and FQGTGA. CDR3 length: 14 amino acids. Trimming left V 1 base short and J 6 bases short, with 10 bases between. The CDR3 nucleotides are TGTGCCAGCAGCTTAAGTCCAGAGGGCAATGAGCAGTTCTTC. Translated, it gives CASSLSPEGNEQFF.

The CDR3 DNA is TGTGCCAGTAGTATAGATCCGGGGACTCTAGCCAAAAACATTCAGTACTTC. Its protein product is CASSIDPGTLAKNIQYF. The genes are TRBV19 and TRBJ2-4; tentatively, D is TRBD2 (6 bases). Germline CDR1 LNHDA, CDR2 SQIVND (reference sequence). The CDR3 runs 17 residues. The V end lost 0 bases, the J end lost 0 bases, and 12 bases lay between the germline ends.

The gene calls are TRBV4-2 and TRBJ2-5; 9 nucleotides agree with TRBD2. Germline V gene sequence: CDR1 LGHNA, CDR2 YNFKEQ. With V trimmed by 4 bases and J by 5 bases, 14 bases remained unmatched. The CDR3 has 17 residues. CDR3 nucleotides: TGTGCCAGCAGCCCCTCCCTTAGCGGGGGTAGCGCCGAGACCCAGTACTTC. Amino acid sequence: CASSPSLSGGSAETQYF.

The chain links TRBV14 to TRBJ1-2, with D tentatively TRBD1 (6 bases). Trimming pared 1 base from V and 8 bases from J, leaving 17 bases between. Germline-derived CDR1 and CDR2 are SGHDN and FVKESK. This CDR3 has 15 residues. CDR3 protein: CASSQVDSALGGYTF. As DNA, the CDR3 is TGTGCCAGCAGCCAAGTGGACAGCGCCCTAGGGGGCTACACCTTC.

The chain carries TRBV5-1 and TRBJ2-7; TRBD1 aligns across 9 bases. Germline values: CDR1 SGHRS, CDR2 YFSETQ. J lost 2 bases, V lost 4 bases, and 7 bases had no gene match. The CDR3 runs to 15 residues. The CDR3 coding sequence is TGCGCCAGCAGCCCAATACAGGGGGCGGCCTACGAGCAGTACTTC. Translated, it gives CASSPIQGAAYEQYF. Looking up the rest from reference TRBV5-1 and TRBJ2-7 gives the full variable domain: KAGVTQTPRYLIKTRGQQVTLSCSPISGHRSVSWYQQTPGQGLQFLFEYFSETQRNKGNFPGRFSGRQFSNSRSEMNVSTLELGDSALYLCASSPIQGAAYEQYFGPGTRLTVT.